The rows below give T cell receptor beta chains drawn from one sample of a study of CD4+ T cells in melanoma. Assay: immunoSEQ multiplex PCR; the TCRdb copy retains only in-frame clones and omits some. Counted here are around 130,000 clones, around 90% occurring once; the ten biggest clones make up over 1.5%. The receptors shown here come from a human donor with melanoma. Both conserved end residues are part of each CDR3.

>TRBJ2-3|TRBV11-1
CASSGDQGGTDTQYF
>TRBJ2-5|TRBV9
CASSVARASQETQYF
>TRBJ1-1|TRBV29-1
CSVFKGRAFF
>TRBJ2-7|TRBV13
CASSLGGDFYEQYF
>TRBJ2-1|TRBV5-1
CASSLALVLYNEQFF
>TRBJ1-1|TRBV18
CASSPDGNTEAFF
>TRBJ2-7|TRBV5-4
CASSRKEGFYEQYF
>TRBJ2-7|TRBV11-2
CASSPRQAGSYEQYF
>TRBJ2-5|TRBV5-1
CASMREWRETQYF
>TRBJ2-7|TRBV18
CASQAFGAYEQYF
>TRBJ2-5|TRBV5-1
CASSLLGGLETQYF
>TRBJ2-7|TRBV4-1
CASSFGQGASYEQYF
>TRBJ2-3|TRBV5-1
CASSFGTVPSTDTQYF
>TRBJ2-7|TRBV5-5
CASSLVWGQGMYEQYF
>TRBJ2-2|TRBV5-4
CASSSGTGENTGELFF
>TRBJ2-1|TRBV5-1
CASSLIVAGGDNEQFF
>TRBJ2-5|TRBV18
CASSLNGRHGLAGETQYF
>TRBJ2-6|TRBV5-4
CASSPRQGGGGANVLTF
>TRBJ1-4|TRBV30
CAWSVGAPNEKLFF
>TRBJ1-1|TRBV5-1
CASSRTSGTSNTEAFF
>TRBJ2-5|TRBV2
CASNPGVETQYF
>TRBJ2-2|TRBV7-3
CASSSRGSSNTGELFF
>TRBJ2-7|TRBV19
CASSGAGTSPYEQYF
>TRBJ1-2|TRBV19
CASSIGIGQTYGYTF
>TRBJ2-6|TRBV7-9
CASSSSTRDRGSGANVLTF
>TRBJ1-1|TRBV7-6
CASSFRRGTEAFF
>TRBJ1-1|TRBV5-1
CASSLELVRGTEAFF
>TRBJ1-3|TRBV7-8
CASSFGSGNTIYF
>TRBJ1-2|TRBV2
CASSQTDPGYTF
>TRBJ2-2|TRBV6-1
CASRFNTGELFF
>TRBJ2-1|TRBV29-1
CSVGRGPLRPYNEQFF
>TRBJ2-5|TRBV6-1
CASSEWAQTSGGQETQYF
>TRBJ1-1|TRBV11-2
CASNPGTGRNTEAFF
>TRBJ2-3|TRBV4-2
CASSPSGTRAYTDTQYF
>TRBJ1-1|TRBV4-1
CASSTHPTGSAAEAFF
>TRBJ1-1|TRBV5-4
CASSVTGSNSGAFF
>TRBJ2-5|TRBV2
CASSTGQETQYF
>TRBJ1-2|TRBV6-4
CASSGGLNYGYTF
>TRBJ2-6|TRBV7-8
CASSLYGANVLTF
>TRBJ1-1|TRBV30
CAWSIGTGLEAFF
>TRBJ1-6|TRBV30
CAWAPGLVNSPLHF
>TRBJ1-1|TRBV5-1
CASSFSSDTEAFF
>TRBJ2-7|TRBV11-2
CASSLILSVGDGEQYF
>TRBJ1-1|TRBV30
CAWRGRVRTEAFF
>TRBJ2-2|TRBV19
CASSMAGGRTGELFF
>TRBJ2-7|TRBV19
CASSTGGSTYEQYF
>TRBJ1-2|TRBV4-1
CASRVPGVAGGYTF
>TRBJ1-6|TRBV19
CASSIPQGRNSPLHF
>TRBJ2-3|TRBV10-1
CASSESGLDTQYF